The rows below give T cell receptor beta chains drawn from one sample of a study of blood T cell repertoires in COVID-19. TCRdb's table, derived via immunoSEQ multiplex PCR, lists solely in-frame clones and lacks some. In the table there are 380,000 or so clones, about 86% of which are singletons. What was sequenced was peripheral blood. The source is a woman aged 55 to 70 with COVID-19, enrolled during active disease. Both conserved end residues are trimmed from each CDR3.

J	V	CDR3
TRBJ2-7	TRBV30	AWSGGVISEQY
TRBJ2-7	TRBV13	ASSLGRGEQY
TRBJ2-6	TRBV19	ASGETGANVLT
TRBJ1-6	TRBV27	ASSQGWSYNSPLH
TRBJ2-5	TRBV7-6	ASSLGRGERETQY
TRBJ2-1	TRBV7-6	ASSLEGTGGNNEQF
TRBJ1-5	TRBV5-5	ASSFEAYQPQH
TRBJ2-2	TRBV28	ASSDFAGTGELF
TRBJ2-4	TRBV2	ASSVGGRDIQY
TRBJ1-1	TRBV7-3	ASSPPWGGNTEAF
TRBJ2-3	TRBV6-6	ASSLLTGRGSTDTQY
TRBJ2-7	TRBV9	ASSADTGTAAYEQY
TRBJ2-3	TRBV9	ASSVDTGVQY
TRBJ1-1	TRBV7-9	ASSFGSLGTEAF
TRBJ1-2	TRBV27	ASSPSNRGAYYGYT
TRBJ2-7	TRBV18	ASSPSGLLTYEQY
TRBJ1-2	TRBV5-4	ASSLVAENYGYT
TRBJ2-7	TRBV29-1	SVEEGAAYEQY
TRBJ2-1	TRBV7-9	ASSLSGGRDEQF
TRBJ2-7	TRBV11-3	ASSRQSYSYEQY
TRBJ1-3	TRBV11-2	ASSANPRGLGNTIY
TRBJ2-7	TRBV5-1	ASSLSGDTYEQY
TRBJ1-1	TRBV19	ASSIDRGGEAF
TRBJ1-1	TRBV5-6	ASSWGQGFPNTEAF
TRBJ1-4	TRBV2	ASRGGVWEKLF
TRBJ1-4	TRBV6-5	ASSSPSGGLF
TRBJ1-2	TRBV9	ASSVALTSNYGYT
TRBJ2-1	TRBV30	AWTSGVYNEQF
TRBJ2-3	TRBV9	ASTNRIRVDTQY
TRBJ2-6	TRBV7-3	ASSSQGPDNSGANVLT
TRBJ2-4	TRBV7-6	ASSPLRGGSKNIQY
TRBJ2-6	TRBV6-5	ASRVERTGANVLT
TRBJ1-6	TRBV11-2	ASSLGTGVNSPLH
TRBJ2-3	TRBV7-9	ASSPRGGGGLDTQY
TRBJ2-3	TRBV18	ASSWDGSLAGVDTQY
TRBJ1-5	TRBV19	ASSIGPDQPQH
TRBJ1-2	TRBV19	ASSARDSSYGYT
TRBJ1-6	TRBV7-8	ASSSRDYSPLH
TRBJ2-7	TRBV7-2	ASSLASGAYYEQY
TRBJ2-7	TRBV6-1	ASSEFSPGTLEFYEQY
TRBJ2-3	TRBV27	ASSLSSGGRDTQY
TRBJ2-5	TRBV12-1	ASSYLAGGQETQY
TRBJ2-1	TRBV9	ASRPGLTYNEQF
TRBJ1-1	TRBV11-3	ASSLGDMNTEAF
TRBJ1-5	TRBV4-3	ASSQEVGTGVRGQPQH
TRBJ1-1	TRBV7-2	ASSLGTGGFEAF
TRBJ2-1	TRBV4-1	ASSPQHDSYNEQF
TRBJ1-5	TRBV4-2	ASSPEGGGQPQH
TRBJ1-2	TRBV5-5	ASRAVGPKTGYT